One and the same sample provided the 2 T cell receptor beta chains below, sequenced in a study of Ad26.COV2.S vaccination and SARS-CoV-2 variants (dated by TCRdb to about 2021). The treatment or condition tag for this specimen amounts to: some 20 received Ad26.COV2.S at low or high dose, single or two shots; roughly 5 received placebo; per-sample allocation not given. For vaccine and placebo recipients, repertoires were sequenced using samples collected on day 63 after the first injection. Library preparation was by the immunoSEQ multiplex PCR assay. Imported from immuneACCESS, the table was reduced by TCRdb to in-frame sequences with V and J called. These copies leave out some clones; in studies compared against another copy, an unresolved V gene accounts for under half, and the cause of the remainder is not known. The sample table contains 300,000 to 350,000 clones; only one count was recorded for 65% to 90% of them. The ten largest clonotypes hold around 11% of the sample.

This specimen was peripheral blood, taken in a trial of Ad26.COV2.S vaccine versus placebo. The receptors originated from a person aged 18-65 years who received the Ad26.COV2.S COVID-19 vaccine or a placebo.

The chain employs TRBV7-9 and TRBJ2-5; the D is unclear. Per the germline V gene, CDR1 is SEHNR and CDR2 is FQNEAQ (reference sequence). The V gene lost 5 bases and the J gene lost 2 bases, with 18 bases spanning the gap. The CDR3 contains 16 residues. Here the CDR3 reads CASSPRDPRNQETQYF. As DNA, the CDR3 is TGTGCCAGCAGCCCTCGCGACCCGAGGAATCAAGAGACCCAGTACTTC.

The chain joins TRBV3-1 (or the pseudogene TRBV3-2) to TRBJ2-5; possibly TRBD1 or TRBD2 for D (6 bases each). This CDR3 has 14 residues. Germline V CDR1 and CDR2: LGHDT, YNNKEL (reference sequence). Trimming shortened V by 0 bases and J by 7 bases, and 12 bases separated the two germline ends. In DNA form, the CDR3 reads TGTGCCAGCAGCCAAGAGGGGGGCCGGGGGACCCAGTACTTC. As protein: CASSQEGGRGTQYF.